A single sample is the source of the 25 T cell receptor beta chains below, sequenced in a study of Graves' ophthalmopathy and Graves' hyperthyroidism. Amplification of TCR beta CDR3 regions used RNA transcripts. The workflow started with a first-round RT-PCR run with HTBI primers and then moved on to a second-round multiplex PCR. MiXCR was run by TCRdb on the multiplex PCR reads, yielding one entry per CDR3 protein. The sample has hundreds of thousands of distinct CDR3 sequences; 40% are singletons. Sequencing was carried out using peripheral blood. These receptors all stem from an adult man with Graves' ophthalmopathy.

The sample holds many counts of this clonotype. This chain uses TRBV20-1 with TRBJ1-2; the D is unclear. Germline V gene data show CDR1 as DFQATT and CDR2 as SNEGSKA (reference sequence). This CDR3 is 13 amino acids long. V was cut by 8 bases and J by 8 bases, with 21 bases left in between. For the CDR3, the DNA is TGCAGTTCCAACGATGTTGCCCAAGGAGGCTACACCTTC. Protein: CSSNDVAQGGYTF.

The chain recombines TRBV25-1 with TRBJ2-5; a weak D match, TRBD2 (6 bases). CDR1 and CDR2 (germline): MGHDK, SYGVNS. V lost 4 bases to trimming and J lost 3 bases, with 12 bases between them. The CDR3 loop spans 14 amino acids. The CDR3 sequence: CASSASPSEETQYF. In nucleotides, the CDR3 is TGTGCCAGCAGTGCTAGCCCTAGCGAAGAGACCCAGTACTTC. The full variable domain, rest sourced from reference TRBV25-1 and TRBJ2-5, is EADIYQTPRYLVIGTGKKITLECSQTMGHDKMYWYQQDPGMELHLIHYSYGVNSTEKGDLSSESTVSRIRTEHFPLTLESARPSHTSQYLCASSASPSEETQYFGPGTRLLVL.

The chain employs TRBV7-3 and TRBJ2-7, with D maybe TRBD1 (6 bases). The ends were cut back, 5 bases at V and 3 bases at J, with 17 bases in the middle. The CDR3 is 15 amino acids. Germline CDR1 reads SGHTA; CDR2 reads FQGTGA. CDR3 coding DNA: TGTGCCAGCAGCCAAGCGCACAGGGTCGGCTACGAGCAGTACTTC. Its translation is CASSQAHRVGYEQYF.

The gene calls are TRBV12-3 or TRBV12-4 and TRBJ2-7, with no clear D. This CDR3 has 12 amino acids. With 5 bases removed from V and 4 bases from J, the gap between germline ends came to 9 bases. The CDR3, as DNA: TGTGCCAGCAGTCCGCCTTTATACGAGCAGTACTTC. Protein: CASSPPLYEQYF.

CDR3: CSAREDRGVWGEPQHF. The CDR3 DNA reads TGCAGTGCTAGAGAGGATAGAGGGGTTTGGGGTGAGCCCCAGCACTTT. The gene calls are TRBV20-1 and TRBJ1-6; D possibly corresponds to TRBD1 (5 bases). This CDR3 is built from 16 residues. CDR1 DFQATT and CDR2 SNEGSKA come from the germline V gene (reference sequence). V shed 0 bases and J shed 19 bases, with 28 bases lying between them.

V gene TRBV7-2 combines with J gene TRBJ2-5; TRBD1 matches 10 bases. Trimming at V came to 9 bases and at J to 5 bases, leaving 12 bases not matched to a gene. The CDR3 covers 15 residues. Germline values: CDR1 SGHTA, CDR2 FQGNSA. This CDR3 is CASSGSTGGGETQYF. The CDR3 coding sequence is TGTGCCAGTAGTGGATCGACAGGGGGCGGCGAGACCCAGTACTTC.

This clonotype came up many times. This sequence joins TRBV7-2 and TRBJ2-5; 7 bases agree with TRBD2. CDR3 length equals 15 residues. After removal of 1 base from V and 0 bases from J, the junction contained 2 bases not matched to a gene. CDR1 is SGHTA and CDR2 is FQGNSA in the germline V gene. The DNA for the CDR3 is TGTGCCAGCAGCTTAGAACTAGCGTACCAAGAGACCCAGTACTTC. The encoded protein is CASSLELAYQETQYF.

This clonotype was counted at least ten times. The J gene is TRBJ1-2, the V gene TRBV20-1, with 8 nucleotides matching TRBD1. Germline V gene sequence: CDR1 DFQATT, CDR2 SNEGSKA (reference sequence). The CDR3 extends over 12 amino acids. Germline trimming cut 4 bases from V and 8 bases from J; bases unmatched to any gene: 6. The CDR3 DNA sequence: TGCAGTGCTACTACAGGGGGAGACGGCTACACCTTC. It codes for CSATTGGDGYTF.

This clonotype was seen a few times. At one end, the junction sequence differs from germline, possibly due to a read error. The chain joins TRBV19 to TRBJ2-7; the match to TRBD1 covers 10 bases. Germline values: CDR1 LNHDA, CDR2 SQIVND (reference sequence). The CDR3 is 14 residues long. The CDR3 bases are TGTGCCAGTAGTCCGGGACAGGGGAACTACAAGCAGTACTTC. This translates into CASSPGQGNYKQYF.

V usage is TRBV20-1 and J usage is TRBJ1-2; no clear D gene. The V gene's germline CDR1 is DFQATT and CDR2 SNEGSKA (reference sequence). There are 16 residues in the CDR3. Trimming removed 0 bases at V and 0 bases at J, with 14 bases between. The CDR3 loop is CSARDTKRAPNYGYTF. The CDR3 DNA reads TGCAGTGCTAGAGATACCAAACGGGCACCTAACTATGGCTACACCTTC.

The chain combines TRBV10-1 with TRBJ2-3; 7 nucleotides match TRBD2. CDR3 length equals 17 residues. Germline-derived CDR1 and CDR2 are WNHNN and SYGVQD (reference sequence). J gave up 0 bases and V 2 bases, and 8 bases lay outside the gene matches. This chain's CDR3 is CASSEVVAGPSTDTQYF. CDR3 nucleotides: TGCGCCAGCAGTGAGGTAGTAGCGGGCCCTAGCACAGATACGCAGTATTTT.

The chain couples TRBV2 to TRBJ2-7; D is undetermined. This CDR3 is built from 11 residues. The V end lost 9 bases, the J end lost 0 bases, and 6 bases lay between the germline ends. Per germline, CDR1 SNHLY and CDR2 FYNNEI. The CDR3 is CASGVSYEQYF. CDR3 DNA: TGTGCCAGTGGCGTCTCCTACGAGCAGTACTTC.

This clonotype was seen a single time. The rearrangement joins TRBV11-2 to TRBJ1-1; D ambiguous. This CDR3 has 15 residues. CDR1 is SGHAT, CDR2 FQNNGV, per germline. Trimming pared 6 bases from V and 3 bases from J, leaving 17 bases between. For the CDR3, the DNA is TGTGCCAGCAGGTACAGCGTGTCGCTGGACACTGAAGCTTTCTTT. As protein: CASRYSVSLDTEAFF.

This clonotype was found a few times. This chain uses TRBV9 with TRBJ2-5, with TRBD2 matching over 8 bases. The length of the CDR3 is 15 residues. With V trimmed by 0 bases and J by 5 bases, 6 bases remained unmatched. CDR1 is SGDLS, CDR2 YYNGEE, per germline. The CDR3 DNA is TGTGCCAGCAGCGTAGCTTACAGCGGGGGTGAGACCCAGTACTTC. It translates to CASSVAYSGGETQYF.

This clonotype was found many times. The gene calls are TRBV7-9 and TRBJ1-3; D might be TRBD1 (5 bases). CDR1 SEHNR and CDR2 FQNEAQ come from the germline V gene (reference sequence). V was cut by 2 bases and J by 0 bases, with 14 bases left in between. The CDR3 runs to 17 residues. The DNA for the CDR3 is TGTGCCAGCAGCTTAACGAGCGGGGCCATCTCTGGAAACACCATATATTTT. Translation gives CASSLTSGAISGNTIYF. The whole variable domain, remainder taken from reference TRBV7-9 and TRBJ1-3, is DTGVSQNPRHKITKRGQNVTFRCDPISEHNRLYWYRQTLGQGPEFLTYFQNEAQLEKSRLLSDRFSAERPKGSFSTLEIQRTEQGDSAMYLCASSLTSGAISGNTIYFGEGSWLTVV.

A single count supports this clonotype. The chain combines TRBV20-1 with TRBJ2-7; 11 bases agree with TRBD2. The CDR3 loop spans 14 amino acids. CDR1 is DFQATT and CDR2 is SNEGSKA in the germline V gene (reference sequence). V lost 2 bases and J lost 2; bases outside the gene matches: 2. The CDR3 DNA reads TGCAGTGCTAGATCGACTAGCGGGGCCTACGAGCAGTACTTC. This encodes CSARSTSGAYEQYF.

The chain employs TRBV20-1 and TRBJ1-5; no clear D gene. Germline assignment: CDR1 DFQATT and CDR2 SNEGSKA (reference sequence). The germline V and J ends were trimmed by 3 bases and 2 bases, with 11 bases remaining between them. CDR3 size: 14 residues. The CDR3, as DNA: TGCAGTGCTAGGCCCGGGAAGGGCAATCAGCCCCAGCATTTT. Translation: CSARPGKGNQPQHF.

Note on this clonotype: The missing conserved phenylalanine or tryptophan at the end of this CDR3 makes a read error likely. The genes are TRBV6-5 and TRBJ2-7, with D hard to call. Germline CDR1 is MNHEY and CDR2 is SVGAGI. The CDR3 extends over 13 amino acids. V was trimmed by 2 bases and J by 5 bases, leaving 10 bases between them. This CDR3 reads CASSYGVGDEQYL. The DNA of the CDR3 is TGTGCCAGCAGTTACGGGGTTGGGGACGAGCAGTACCTC.

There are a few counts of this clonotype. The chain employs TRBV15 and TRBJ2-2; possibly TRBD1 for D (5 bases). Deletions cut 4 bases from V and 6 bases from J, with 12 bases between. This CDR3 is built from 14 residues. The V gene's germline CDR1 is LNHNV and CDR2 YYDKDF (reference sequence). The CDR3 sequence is CATSKDILSGELFF. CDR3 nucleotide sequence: TGTGCCACCAGCAAGGACATTTTATCCGGGGAGCTGTTTTTT.

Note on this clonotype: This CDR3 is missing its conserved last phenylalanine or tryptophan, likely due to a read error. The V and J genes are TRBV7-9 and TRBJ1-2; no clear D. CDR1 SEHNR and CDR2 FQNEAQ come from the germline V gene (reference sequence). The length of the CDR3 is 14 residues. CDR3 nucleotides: TGCGCCAGCAGCTTAGCTAGTCCAGGTCCTGGCTACACCCTC. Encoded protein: CASSLASPGPGYTL.

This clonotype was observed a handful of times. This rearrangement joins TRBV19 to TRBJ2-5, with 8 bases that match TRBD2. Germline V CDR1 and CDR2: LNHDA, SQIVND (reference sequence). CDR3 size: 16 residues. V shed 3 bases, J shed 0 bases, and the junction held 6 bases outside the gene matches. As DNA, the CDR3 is TGTGCCAGTAGTATCGGGAGGGGGAACTACCAAGAGACCCAGTACTTC. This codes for CASSIGRGNYQETQYF.

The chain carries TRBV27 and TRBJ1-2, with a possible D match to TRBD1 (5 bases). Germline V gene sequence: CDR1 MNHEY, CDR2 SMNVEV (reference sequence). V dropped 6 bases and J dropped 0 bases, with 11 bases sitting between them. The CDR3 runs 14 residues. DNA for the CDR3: TGTGCCAGCAGCCGTGCGGGGGCTAACTATGGCTACACCTTC. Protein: CASSRAGANYGYTF.

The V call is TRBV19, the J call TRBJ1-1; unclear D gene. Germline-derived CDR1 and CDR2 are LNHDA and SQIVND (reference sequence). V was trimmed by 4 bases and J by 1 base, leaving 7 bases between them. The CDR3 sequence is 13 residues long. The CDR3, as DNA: TGTGCCAGTAGTAAGGGATGGAACACTGAAGCTTTCTTT. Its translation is CASSKGWNTEAFF.

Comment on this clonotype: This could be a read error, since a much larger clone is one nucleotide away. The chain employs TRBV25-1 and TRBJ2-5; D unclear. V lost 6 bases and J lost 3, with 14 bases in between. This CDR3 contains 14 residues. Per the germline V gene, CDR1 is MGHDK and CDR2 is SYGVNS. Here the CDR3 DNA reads TGTGCCAGCAGCTACAAGGGCGGCGAAGAGACCCAGTACTTC. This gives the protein CASSYKGGEETQYF.

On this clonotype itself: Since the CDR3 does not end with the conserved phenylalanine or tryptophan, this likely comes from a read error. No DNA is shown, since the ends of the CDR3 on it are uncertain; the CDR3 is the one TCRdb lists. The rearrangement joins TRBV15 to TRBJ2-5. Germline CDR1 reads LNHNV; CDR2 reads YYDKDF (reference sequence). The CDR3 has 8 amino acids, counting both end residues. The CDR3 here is CATSRRWT.